This T cell receptor beta chain was found in a study of T cells expressing NK-cell markers. In the study overall: HCMV seropositivity marked seven of the eight sequenced donors; one was seronegative. Study-level results: NKG2C+ dominant clonotype frequencies in about six donors were about 1.0-8% of CD8+ T cells. Whether the expanded NKG2C+ T cell clones recognized HCMV remained unclear.

In the case of this clonotype: Its antigen is unknown.

Template switching by 5'RACE with UMIs generated the TCR beta cDNA. TCRdb reprocessed the 5' RACE reads; each CDR3 protein has one entry and no DNA is given. This sample's table has over 350,000 distinct CDR3 sequences. Per the germline V gene, CDR1 is SQVTM and CDR2 is ANQGSEA. CDR3 length: 14 residues. This chain links TRBV29-1 with TRBJ2-7; TCRdb's D call, TRBD1, is unchecked because there is no DNA. The sequence came from a woman in her forties or fifties in good health. Sequencing was performed on blood T cells: a sorted CD56 or NKG2C T cell subset, CD4+ or CD8+ T cells, or bulk PBMC T cells (not recorded which). The CDR3 sequence is CSVGRGGISYEQYF.